These T cell receptor beta chains were read from a single sample in a study of Ad26.COV2.S vaccination and SARS-CoV-2 variants. The table came from immunoSEQ multiplex PCR; TCRdb's copy has only in-frame clones and leaves some out. The sample has approximately 400,000 clones; 83% are singletons. The material sequenced was peripheral blood, taken in a trial of Ad26.COV2.S vaccine versus placebo. Receptors originate from a person aged 18-65 years who received the Ad26.COV2.S COVID-19 vaccine or a placebo. The CDR3 runs from the conserved cysteine through the conserved F or W. A D gene is named only where the DNA matches it firmly. The size of a clone is reported for some rows only, either as once, few or many, or as a class for expanded clones.

>NA|TRBV7-6|TRBD1|TRBJ1-2
TGTGCCAGCAGCTTGGGGCAGGGGGCTAACTATGGCTACACCTTC
CASSLGQGANYGYTF
>NA|TRBV28|NA|TRBJ1-1
TGTGCCAGCCGGGAGAACACTGAAGCTTTCTTT
CASRENTEAFF
>NA|TRBV5-4|NA|TRBJ2-1
TGTGCCAGCAGCTCGTCACCTGGCCCGGCGAATGAGCAGTTCTTC
CASSSSPGPANEQFF
>NA|TRBV9|TRBD1|TRBJ1-2
TGTGCCAGCAGCGAGGGGGACAGGGCCGCCTATGGCTACACCTTC
CASSEGDRAAYGYTF
>NA|TRBV7-3|NA|TRBJ1-1
TGTGCCAGCAGCTTAAATCCGGCCGGTGGGGCTGAAGCTTTCTTT
CASSLNPAGGAEAFF
>NA|TRBV2|NA|TRBJ1-2
TGTGCCACCCTGACAGTTAACTATGGCTACACCTTC
CATLTVNYGYTF
>NA|TRBV19|NA|TRBJ1-1
TGTGCCAGTAGTATCGGTAGCCTGCACACTGAAGCTTTCTTT
CASSIGSLHTEAFF
>NA|TRBV9|TRBD1|TRBJ2-3
TGTGCCAGCACATACAGGGGGCTTGGAACAGATACGCAGTATTTT
CASTYRGLGTDTQYF
>NA|TRBV5-1|NA|TRBJ2-7
TGCGCCAGCAGCTGGGACGCCTACGAGCAGTACTTC
CASSWDAYEQYF
>few|TRBV9|NA|TRBJ1-1
TGTGCCAGCAGCGTAGGAGGTGTAGGCACTGAAGCTTTCTTT
CASSVGGVGTEAFF
>once|TRBV30|NA|TRBJ2-2
TGTGCCTGGAGCGATAGCGCCTCCTGGAAGCTGTTTTTT
CAWSDSASWKLFF
>NA|TRBV7-2|TRBD1|TRBJ2-7
TGTGCCAGCAGCCTAGCTAGGGACAGGGGATCCTACGAGCAGTACTTC
CASSLARDRGSYEQYF
>NA|TRBV11-3|NA|TRBJ2-4
TGTGCCAGTAAGACTGTAGCCAAAAACATTCAGTACTTC
CASKTVAKNIQYF
>NA|TRBV6-4|NA|TRBJ2-4
TGTGCCAGCAGCTTCGGGACGCGAGGGGCCAAAAACATTCAGTACTTC
CASSFGTRGAKNIQYF
>NA|TRBV5-4|TRBD1|TRBJ1-2
TGTGCCAGCAGCTTGGGGACAGGGTGGGCCTATGGCTACACCTTC
CASSLGTGWAYGYTF
>once|TRBV2|TRBD2|TRBJ2-1
TGTGCCAGCAGTGTACTTCGGACTAGCGGGGGGACAGAAGGGCAGTTCTTC
CASSVLRTSGGTEGQFF
>NA|TRBV19|NA|TRBJ2-7
TGTGCCAGTAGCCCTATAGGCTCCTACGAGCAGTACTTC
CASSPIGSYEQYF
>NA|TRBV7-2|NA|TRBJ1-3
TGTGCCAGCAGCTTAGCGACGGAGGGATCGGGAAACACCATATATTTT
CASSLATEGSGNTIYF
>NA|TRBV3-1/TRBV3-2|TRBD2|TRBJ2-2
TGTGCCAGCAGCCGGGCGGGGGGCACCGGGGAGCTGTTTTTT
CASSRAGGTGELFF
>NA|TRBV6-6|TRBD1|TRBJ2-1
TGTGCCAGCAGTTTGGGCGGGGACAGGTTTTCCAATGAGCAGTTCTTC
CASSLGGDRFSNEQFF